The present entry profiles one T cell receptor (beta chain) with its context. Its antigen is unknown. These data belong to a study of T cell responses to AZD1222 COVID-19 vaccine. Study-wide results and caveats: Regions 160-218 and 743-854 dominated among vaccine-associated CD4 TCRs spanning spike.

This CDR3 has 16 residues. Trimming removed 3 bases at V and 2 bases at J, with 15 bases between. Germline lookup yields CDR1 SGHDT and CDR2 YYEEEE. The repertoire was sequenced with immunoSEQ multiplex PCR; TCRdb's copy has only in-frame clones and lacks some. The repertoire holds more than 150,000 clones, approximately 90% seen once, with approximately 1.4% in the top ten. J is TRBJ1-3 and V is TRBV5-6; possibly TRBD1 for D (6 bases). Sequences were derived from peripheral blood, sampled on day 0 of AZD1222 vaccination. The receptor was derived from an adult in good health. This CDR3 is CASSSYRVGTGNTIYF. CDR3 bases: TGTGCCAGCAGCTCCTACAGGGTAGGGACTGGAAACACCATATATTTT.